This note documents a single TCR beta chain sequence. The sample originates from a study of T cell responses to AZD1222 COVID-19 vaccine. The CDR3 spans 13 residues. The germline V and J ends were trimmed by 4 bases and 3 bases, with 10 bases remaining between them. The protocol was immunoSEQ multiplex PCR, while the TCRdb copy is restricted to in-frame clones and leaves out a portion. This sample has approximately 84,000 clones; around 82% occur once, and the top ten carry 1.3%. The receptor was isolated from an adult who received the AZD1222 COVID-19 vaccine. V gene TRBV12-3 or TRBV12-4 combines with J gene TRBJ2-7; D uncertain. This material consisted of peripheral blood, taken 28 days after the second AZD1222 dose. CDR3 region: CASSYQWIYEQYF. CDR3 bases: TGTGCCAGCAGTTATCAGTGGATCTACGAGCAGTACTTC.